This paragraph covers one TCR beta chain sequence. The data derive from a study of blood T cell repertoires in COVID-19. As for the study in general: Sources were T cells, B-cell-depleted T cells, or PBMCs; the material itself was cDNA or gDNA.

The V gene's germline CDR1 is MNHEY and CDR2 SVGEGT. CDR3 size: 14 residues. The ends were cut back, 3 bases at V and 6 bases at J, with 9 bases in the middle. Method: immunoSEQ multiplex PCR; TCRdb's copy keeps in-frame clones and lacks some. Of roughly 77,000 clones in the sample, about 90% were seen once. Source material: peripheral blood. V usage is TRBV6-2 or TRBV6-3 and J usage is TRBJ1-6, with a weak D call TRBD1 (6 bases). The clonotype originates from a man in his fifties with active COVID-19. The DNA for the CDR3 is TGTGCCAGCAGTTATCCACAGGGTAATTCACCCCTCCACTTT. Translating it yields CASSYPQGNSPLHF.